These 2 T cell receptor beta chains originate from one sample sequenced in a study of cytomegalovirus exposure and HLA in healthy donors. This PCR relied on a set of 60 Vbeta primers and 13 Jbeta primers. Profiled with immunoSEQ multiplex PCR; TCRdb holds only in-frame clones, not every one. The sample records around 180,000 clones, about four fifths being singletons. Sequenced input: PBMCs. The receptors stem from a man aged 18 to 29 in good health and CMV-seronegative.

The sample holds one count of this clone. Other DNA variants within this sample encode the same CDR3. The rearrangement uses TRBV11-3 and TRBJ2-7; the D is unclear. The CDR3 contains 13 residues. CDR1 is SGHNT, CDR2 YENEEA, per germline. The ends were cut back, 0 bases at V and 1 base at J, with 4 bases in the middle. DNA for the CDR3: TGTGCCAGCAGCTTAGACAGTTCCTACGAGCAGTACTTC. Translated, it gives CASSLDSSYEQYF.

This clone was recorded only once. This chain links TRBV7-9 with TRBJ2-5; the D gene is possibly TRBD1 (6 bases). The CDR3 runs 15 residues. The germline V gene encodes CDR1 SEHNR and CDR2 FQNEAQ (reference sequence). Trimming left V 1 base short and J 6 bases short, with 15 bases between. CDR3 residues: CASSLETGPRQTQYF. DNA for the CDR3: TGTGCCAGCAGCTTAGAGACAGGACCAAGGCAGACCCAGTACTTC.